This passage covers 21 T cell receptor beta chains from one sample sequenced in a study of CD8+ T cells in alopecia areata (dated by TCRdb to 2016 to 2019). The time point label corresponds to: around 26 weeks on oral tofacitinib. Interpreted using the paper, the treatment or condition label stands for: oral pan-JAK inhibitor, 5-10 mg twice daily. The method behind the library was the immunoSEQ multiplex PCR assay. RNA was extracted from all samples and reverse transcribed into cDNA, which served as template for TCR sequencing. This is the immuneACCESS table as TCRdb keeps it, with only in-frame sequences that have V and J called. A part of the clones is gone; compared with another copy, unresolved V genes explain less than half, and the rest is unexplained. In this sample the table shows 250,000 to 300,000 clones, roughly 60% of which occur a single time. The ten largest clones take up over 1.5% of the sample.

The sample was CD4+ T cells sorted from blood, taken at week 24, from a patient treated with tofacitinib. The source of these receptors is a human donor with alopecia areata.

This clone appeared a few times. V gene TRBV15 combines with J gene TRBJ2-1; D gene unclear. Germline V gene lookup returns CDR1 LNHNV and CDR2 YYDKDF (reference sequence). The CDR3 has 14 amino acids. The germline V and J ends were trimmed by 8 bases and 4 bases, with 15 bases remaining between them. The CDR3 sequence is CATGTDTLYNEQFF. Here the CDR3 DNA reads TGTGCCACCGGAACCGACACACTTTACAATGAGCAGTTCTTC.

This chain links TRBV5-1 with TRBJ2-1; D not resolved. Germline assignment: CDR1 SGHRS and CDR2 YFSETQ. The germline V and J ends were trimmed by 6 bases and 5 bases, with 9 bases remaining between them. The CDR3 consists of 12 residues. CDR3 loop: CASTRRDNEQFF. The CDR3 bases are TGCGCCAGCACGCGGCGAGACAATGAGCAGTTCTTC.

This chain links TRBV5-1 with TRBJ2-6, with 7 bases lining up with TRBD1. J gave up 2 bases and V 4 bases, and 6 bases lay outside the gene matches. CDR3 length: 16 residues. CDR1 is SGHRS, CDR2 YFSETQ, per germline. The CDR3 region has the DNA TGCGCCAGCAGCCCGAGCGGACAGGCTGGGGCCAACGTCCTGACTTTC. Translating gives CASSPSGQAGANVLTF.

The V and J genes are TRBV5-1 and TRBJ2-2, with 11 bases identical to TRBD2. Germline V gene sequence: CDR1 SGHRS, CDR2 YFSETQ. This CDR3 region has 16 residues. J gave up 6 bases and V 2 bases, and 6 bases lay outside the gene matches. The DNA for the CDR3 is TGCGCCAGCAGCTTAAGGACTAGCGGGTTCGCCGGGGAGCTGTTTTTT. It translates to CASSLRTSGFAGELFF.

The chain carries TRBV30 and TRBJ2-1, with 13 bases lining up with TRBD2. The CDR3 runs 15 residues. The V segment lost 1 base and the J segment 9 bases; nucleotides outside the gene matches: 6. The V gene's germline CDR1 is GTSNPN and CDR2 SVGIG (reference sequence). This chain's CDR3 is CAWSATSGGASEQFF. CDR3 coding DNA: TGTGCCTGGAGTGCCACTAGCGGGGGGGCCAGTGAGCAGTTCTTC. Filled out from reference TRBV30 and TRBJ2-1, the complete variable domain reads SQTIHQWPATLVQPVGSPLSLECTVEGTSNPNLYWYRQAAGRGLQLLFYSVGIGQISSEVPQNLSASRPQDRQFILSSKKLLLSDSGFYLCAWSATSGGASEQFFGPGTRLTVL.

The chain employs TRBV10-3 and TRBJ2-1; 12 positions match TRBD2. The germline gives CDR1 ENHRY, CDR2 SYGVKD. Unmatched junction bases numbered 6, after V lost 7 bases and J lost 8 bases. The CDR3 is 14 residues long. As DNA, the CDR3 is TGTGCCATCAAGGCTAGCGGGGGGGCATATGAGCAGTTCTTC. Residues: CAIKASGGAYEQFF.

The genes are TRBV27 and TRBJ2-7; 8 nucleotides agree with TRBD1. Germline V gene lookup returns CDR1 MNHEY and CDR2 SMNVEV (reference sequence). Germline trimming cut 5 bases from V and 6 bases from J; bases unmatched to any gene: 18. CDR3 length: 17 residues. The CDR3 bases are TGTGCCAGCAGTCCGAGGACAGGGCCACTCACTACCCCCGAGCAGTACTTC. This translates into CASSPRTGPLTTPEQYF.

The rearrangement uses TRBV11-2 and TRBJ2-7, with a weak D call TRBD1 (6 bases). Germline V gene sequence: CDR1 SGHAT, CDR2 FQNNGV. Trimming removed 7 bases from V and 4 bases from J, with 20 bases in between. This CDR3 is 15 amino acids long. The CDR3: CASTPRDTVPYEQYF. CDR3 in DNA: TGTGCCAGCACCCCGAGGGACACCGTGCCATACGAGCAGTACTTC.

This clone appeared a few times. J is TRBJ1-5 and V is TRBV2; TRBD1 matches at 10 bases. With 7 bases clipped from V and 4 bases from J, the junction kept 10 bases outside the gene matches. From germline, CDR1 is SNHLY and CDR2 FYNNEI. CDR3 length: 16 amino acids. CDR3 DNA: TGTGCCAGCACCCGACAGGGGGCCATCCAAAATCAGCCCCAGCATTTT. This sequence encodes CASTRQGAIQNQPQHF.

This CDR3 is CASSLVGPAQPQHF. CDR3 bases: TGTGCCAGCAGCTTAGTGGGGCCAGCTCAGCCCCAGCATTTT. V is TRBV7-9 and J is TRBJ1-5; tentative D call: TRBD1 (5 bases). V was pared by 1 base and J by 6 bases, with 10 bases between. Germline V gene data show CDR1 as SEHNR and CDR2 as FQNEAQ (reference sequence). This CDR3 has 14 residues.

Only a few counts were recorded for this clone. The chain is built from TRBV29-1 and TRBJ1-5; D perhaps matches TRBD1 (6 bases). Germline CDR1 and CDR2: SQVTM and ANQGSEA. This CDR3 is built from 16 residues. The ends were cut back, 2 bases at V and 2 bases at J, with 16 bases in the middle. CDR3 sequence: CSVETQGPFRNQPQHF. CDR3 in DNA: TGCAGCGTTGAAACACAGGGTCCTTTTCGCAATCAGCCCCAGCATTTT.

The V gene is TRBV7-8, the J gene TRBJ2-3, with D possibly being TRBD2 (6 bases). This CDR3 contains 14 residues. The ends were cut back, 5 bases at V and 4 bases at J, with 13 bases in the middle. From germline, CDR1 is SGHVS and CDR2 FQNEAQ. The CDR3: CASSILTSSDTQYF. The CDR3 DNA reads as TGTGCCAGCAGCATACTGACTAGTTCAGATACGCAGTATTTT.

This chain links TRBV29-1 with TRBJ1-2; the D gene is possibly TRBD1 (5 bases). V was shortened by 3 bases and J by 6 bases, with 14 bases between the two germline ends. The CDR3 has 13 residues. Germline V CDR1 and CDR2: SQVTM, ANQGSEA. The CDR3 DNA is TGCAGCGTTGACTCAGGGAAAGGCAATGGCTACACCTTC. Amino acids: CSVDSGKGNGYTF.

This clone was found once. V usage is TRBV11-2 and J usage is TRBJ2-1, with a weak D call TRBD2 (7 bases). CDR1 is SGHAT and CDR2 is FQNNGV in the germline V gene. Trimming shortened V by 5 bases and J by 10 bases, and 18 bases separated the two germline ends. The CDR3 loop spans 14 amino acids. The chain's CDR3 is CASSGGGPTKEQFF. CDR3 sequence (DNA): TGTGCCAGCAGCGGGGGGGGCCCTACGAAAGAGCAGTTCTTC. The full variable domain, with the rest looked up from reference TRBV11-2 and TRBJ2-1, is EAGVAQSPRYKIIEKRQSVAFWCNPISGHATLYWYQQILGQGPKLLIQFQNNGVVDDSQLPKDRFSAERLKGVDSTLKIQPAKLEDSAVYLCASSGGGPTKEQFFGPGTRLTVL.

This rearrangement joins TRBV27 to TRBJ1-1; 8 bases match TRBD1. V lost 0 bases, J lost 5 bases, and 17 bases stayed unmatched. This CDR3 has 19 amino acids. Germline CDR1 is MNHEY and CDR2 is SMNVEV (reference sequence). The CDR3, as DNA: TGTGCCAGCAGTTTATCCGTTCTTCTCCTGACAGGGGTTGGGACTGAAGCTTTCTTT. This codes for CASSLSVLLLTGVGTEAFF.

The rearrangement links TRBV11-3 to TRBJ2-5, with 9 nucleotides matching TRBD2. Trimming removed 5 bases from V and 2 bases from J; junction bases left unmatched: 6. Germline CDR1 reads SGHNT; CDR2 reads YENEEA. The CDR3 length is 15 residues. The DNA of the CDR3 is TGTGCCAGCAGCAGAGGGCTAGCGGGGCAAGAGACCCAGTACTTC. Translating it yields CASSRGLAGQETQYF.

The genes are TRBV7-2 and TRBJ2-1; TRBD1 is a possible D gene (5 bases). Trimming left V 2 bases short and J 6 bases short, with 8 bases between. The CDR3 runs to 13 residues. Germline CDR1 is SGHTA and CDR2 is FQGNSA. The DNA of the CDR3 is TGTGCCAGCAGCTTAACAGGTCTCAATGAGCAGTTCTTC. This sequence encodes CASSLTGLNEQFF. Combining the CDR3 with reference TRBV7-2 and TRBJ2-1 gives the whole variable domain GAGVSQSPSNKVTEKGKDVELRCDPISGHTALYWYRQSLGQGLEFLIYFQGNSAPDKSGLPSDRFSAERTGGSVSTLTIQRTQQEDSAVYLCASSLTGLNEQFFGPGTRLTVL.

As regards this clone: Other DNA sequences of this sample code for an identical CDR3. Here the CDR3 reads CSVEGRLNTEAFF. CDR3 nucleotides: TGCAGCGTTGAGGGCAGGTTGAACACTGAAGCTTTCTTT. The rearrangement joins TRBV29-1 to TRBJ1-1; D remains unclear. The CDR3 is 13 residues long. Germline V gene data show CDR1 as SQVTM and CDR2 as ANQGSEA. With 3 bases removed from V and 0 bases from J, the gap between germline ends came to 8 bases. Variable domain in full (rest from reference TRBV29-1 and TRBJ1-1): SAVISQKPSRDICQRGTSLTIQCQVDSQVTMMFWYRQQPGQSLTLIATANQGSEATYESGFVIDKFPISRPNLTFSTLTVSNMSPEDSSIYLCSVEGRLNTEAFFGQGTRLTVV.

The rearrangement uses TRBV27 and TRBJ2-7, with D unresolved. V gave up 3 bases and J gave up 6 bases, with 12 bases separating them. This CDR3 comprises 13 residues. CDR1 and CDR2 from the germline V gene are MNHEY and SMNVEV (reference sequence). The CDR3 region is CASSFVAVGEQYF. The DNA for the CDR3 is TGTGCCAGCAGTTTTGTCGCGGTGGGCGAGCAGTACTTC.

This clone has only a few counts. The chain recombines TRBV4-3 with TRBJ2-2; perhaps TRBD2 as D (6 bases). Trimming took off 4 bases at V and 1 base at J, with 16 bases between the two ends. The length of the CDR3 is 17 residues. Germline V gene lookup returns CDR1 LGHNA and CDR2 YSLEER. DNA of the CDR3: TGCGCCAGCAGCCCAGGGCCTTGGGGGGAGAACACCGGGGAGCTGTTTTTT. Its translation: CASSPGPWGENTGELFF.

In DNA, the CDR3 is TGCGCCAGCAGCTTGGAGGGACAGGGGGCCTACGAGCAGTACTTC. Translation: CASSLEGQGAYEQYF. The rearrangement joins TRBV5-1 to TRBJ2-7, with 11 nucleotides matching TRBD1. Germline assignment: CDR1 SGHRS and CDR2 YFSETQ. J was trimmed by 2 bases and V by 0 bases; bases with no gene match: 1. This CDR3 contains 15 residues.